The clone carrying this TCR beta chain came up once. This sample stems from a study of blood T cell repertoires in COVID-19. Study-wide background: COVID-19 samples, acute and convalescent, were from the United States, Italy and Spain.

Grouping used clinical history reported by participants in a survey and questionnaire. The protocol was immunoSEQ multiplex PCR, while the TCRdb copy is restricted to in-frame clones and leaves out a portion. Of about 82,000 clones detected, approximately 90% appear once; the ten largest clones hold 0.9% to 1.5%. Between the trimmed V and J ends, which lost 6 bases and 6 bases, there was a span of 14 bases. This CDR3 has 13 residues. Germline V gives CDR1 SNHLY, CDR2 FYNNEI. This clonotype originated in a woman between 50 and 59 years old with acute COVID-19. J is TRBJ1-1 and V is TRBV2, with no clear D. Sequencing input: PBMCs or T cells enriched from blood (not recorded which). The CDR3 sequence: CASSLARGSEAFF. DNA of the CDR3: TGTGCCAGCAGCCTCGCCCGCGGATCTGAAGCTTTCTTT.